A selection of T cell receptor beta chains follows, all from one sample in a study of blood T cell repertoires in COVID-19. The method was immunoSEQ multiplex PCR; TCRdb's version includes in-frame clones alone and lacks a portion of them. The sample has roughly 300,000 clones; 80% to 90% are singletons. Material: PBMCs or T cells enriched from blood (not recorded which). The receptors originated from a woman aged 25 to 45 who had recovered from COVID-19. CDR3s include the opening cysteine and the closing phenylalanine or tryptophan.

TRBV5-4	TRBJ2-5	CASSLIKRQETQYF
TRBV19	TRBJ1-3	CASPHRGRRGNTIYF
TRBV4-3	TRBJ2-1	CASSQDRLAGYNEQFF
TRBV6-5	TRBJ2-3	CASSSDSGSTDTQYF
TRBV5-8	TRBJ1-4	CASSSSGTGPEKLFF
TRBV7-9	TRBJ2-7	CASSGQGENEQYF
TRBV6-5	TRBJ2-7	CASSHWTGGTYEQYF
TRBV28	TRBJ2-7	CASSSWDRRIYEQYF
TRBV6-5	TRBJ2-5	CASTGHFGETQYF
TRBV7-2	TRBJ1-1	CASSFGSNRWNTEAFF
TRBV2	TRBJ2-3	CASSEMGTGYTQYF
TRBV2	TRBJ1-2	CASNPTINYGYTF
TRBV27	TRBJ2-3	CASSLIAGQSTDTQYF
TRBV6-4	TRBJ1-5	CASSDRELQPQHF
TRBV7-2	TRBJ2-1	CASSLEAGGYNEQFF
TRBV19	TRBJ2-5	CASSSGGWGETQYF
TRBV10-3	TRBJ2-1	CAISGPGLHSYNEQFF
TRBV15	TRBJ1-2	CATSRSTGVEGGYTF
TRBV2	TRBJ1-5	CASSEFFSGPQHF
TRBV28	TRBJ1-6	CASSQTGRARLSPLHF
TRBV5-1	TRBJ2-2	CASSLGGFLGELFF
TRBV6-6	TRBJ1-2	CASSAGQLSYGYTF
TRBV3-1/TRBV3-2	TRBJ1-5	CASKKGRDRGAMGNQPQHF
TRBV6-9	TRBJ1-3	CASSFASGAGNTIYF
TRBV20-1	TRBJ1-2	CSAQTEYGYTF
TRBV23-1	TRBJ1-5	CASSQDRQGKDYSNQPQHF
TRBV4-1	TRBJ2-2	CASSQVAYNTGELFF
TRBV19	TRBJ1-1	CASFPAQGARTEAFF